The present T cell receptor beta chain was sequenced within a study of CD8+CD57+ T cells in acquired aplastic anemia. On the study more broadly: About 3 ug was the average amount of DNA from sorted CD4+ and CD8+ cells. Study-level results: There were fewer than 35 CD8+ CDR3 sequences that occurred in both patients and controls. Simpson's diversity of CD8+ cells was not significantly different in patients compared with controls.

Genomic DNA constituted the template upon which TCR beta VDJ and CDR3 profiling was performed. TCRdb called the reads again in MiXCR, with one record for every CDR3 protein. The profile shows approximately 65,000 distinct CDR3 sequences, less than 65% of them singletons. With respect to this clonotype: What it binds is not known.

CDR1 and CDR2 from the germline V gene are MNHEY and SMNVEV (reference sequence). V gave up 6 bases and J gave up 7 bases, with 9 bases separating them. This CDR3 has 11 residues. What was sequenced was sorted CD4+, CD8+, or CD8+CD57+ T cells (not recorded which) from PBMCs. The TCR sequence derives from a human donor in good health, serving as a control. J is TRBJ2-5 and V is TRBV27, with a possible D match to TRBD2 (5 bases). Here the CDR3 DNA reads TGTGCCAGCAGCTTCGGAGGGACCCAGTACTTC. It encodes CASSFGGTQYF.